This T cell receptor (beta chain) was identified during a study of beta chain features in type 1 diabetes. The study's findings and limits: VDJ junctions from patients with type 1 diabetes contained fewer insertions and more deletions. Type 1 diabetes patients had TCRB CDR3s that were shorter (moderately but significantly so) in all four CD4+ subsets.

Notes on this clone: The antigen is undetermined.

It was via CD45RO/CCR7/CD25/CD127/CD95/CD27 that CD4+ naive, central memory, regulatory and stem cell-like memory cells were sorted. This CDR3 comprises 17 residues. V was clipped by 1 base and J by 2 bases; unmatched bases: 7. CDR1 and CDR2 (germline): SGDLS, YYNGEE. Expressed TCRB transcripts got sequenced, as all isolated RNA was reverse transcribed. For naive, central memory and regulatory T cell samples, reads averaged roughly 3.6 million. Produced via immunoSEQ multiplex PCR; TCRdb's table is partial and in-frame only. The sample records about 230,000 clones, 16% being singletons. This clonotype was sampled from a man aged 25-45 years with type 1 diabetes. V usage is TRBV9 and J usage is TRBJ2-2; the match to TRBD2 covers 8 bases. What was sequenced was naive CD4+ T cells from blood. CDR3 in DNA: TGTGCCAGCAGCGTAAATCAAGCGGGAGATAACACCGGGGAGCTGTTTTTT. Translating it yields CASSVNQAGDNTGELFF. Supplemented by reference TRBV9 and TRBJ2-2, the full variable domain reads DSGVTQTPKHLITATGQRVTLRCSPRSGDLSVYWYQQSLDQGLQFLIQYYNGEERAKGNILERFSAQQFPDLHSELNLSSLELGDSALYFCASSVNQAGDNTGELFFGEGSRLTVL.